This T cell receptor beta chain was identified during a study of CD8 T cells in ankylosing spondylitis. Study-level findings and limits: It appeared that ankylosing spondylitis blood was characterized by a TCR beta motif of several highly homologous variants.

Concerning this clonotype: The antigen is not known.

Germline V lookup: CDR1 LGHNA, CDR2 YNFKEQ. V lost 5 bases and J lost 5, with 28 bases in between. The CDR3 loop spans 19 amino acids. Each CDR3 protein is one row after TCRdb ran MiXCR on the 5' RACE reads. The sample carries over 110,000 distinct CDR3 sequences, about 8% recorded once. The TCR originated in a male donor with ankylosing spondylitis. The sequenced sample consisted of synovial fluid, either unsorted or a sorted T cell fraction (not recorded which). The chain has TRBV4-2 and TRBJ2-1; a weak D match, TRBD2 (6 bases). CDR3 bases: TGTGCCAGCAGCTCCAGGCCGCTCTCGGGGGAGGATCTACACAATGAGCAGTTCTTC. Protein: CASSSRPLSGEDLHNEQFF.